These 17 T cell receptor beta chains share one sample of origin, sequenced in a study of CD8 T cells in Susac syndrome. cDNA came from about 0.51 to 1 ug RNA primed by random hexamers. TCRdb reprocessed the immunoSEQ multiplex PCR reads with MiXCR, giving one entry per CDR3 protein. The data show approximately 140,000 distinct CDR3 sequences, around 94% seen once. What was sequenced was CD8+ T cells from PBMCs. Receptors were obtained from a human donor in good health.

V is TRBV7-6 and J is TRBJ2-3, with no clear D. V lost 5 bases and J 2 bases, leaving 14 bases between the germline ends. Per germline, CDR1 SGHVS and CDR2 FNYEAQ. The CDR3 covers 15 residues. The CDR3 sequence is CASSAFVGPTDTQYF. The DNA of the CDR3 is TGTGCCAGCAGCGCCTTCGTGGGTCCCACAGATACGCAGTATTTT.

This chain uses TRBV7-9 with TRBJ2-1, with unresolved D. The CDR3 sequence is 14 residues long. Germline V lookup: CDR1 SEHNR, CDR2 FQNEAQ (reference sequence). Between the trimmed V and J ends, which lost 3 bases and 4 bases, there was a span of 10 bases. CDR3 amino acids: CASSFRFGYNEQFF. The CDR3 nucleotides are TGTGCCAGCAGCTTCCGGTTTGGATACAATGAGCAGTTCTTC.

V is TRBV2 and J is TRBJ2-7; TRBD2 matches 10 bases. This CDR3 comprises 13 residues. V lost 10 bases to trimming and J lost 1 base; unmatched junction nucleotides: 4. Germline CDR1 SNHLY, CDR2 FYNNEI. The DNA for the CDR3 is TGTGCCAATTTAGCGGGAGGTTCCTACGAGCAGTACTTC. This sequence encodes CANLAGGSYEQYF.

The chain recombines TRBV29-1 with TRBJ2-1; TRBD2 matches at 8 bases. The junction had 7 bases not matched to a gene; V was cut back by 3 bases and J by 9 bases. Germline V gives CDR1 SQVTM, CDR2 ANQGSEA. The CDR3 length is 13 residues. The CDR3 here is CSVEVIAGSEQFF. The CDR3 DNA reads as TGCAGCGTTGAGGTAATAGCGGGATCTGAGCAGTTCTTC.

The CDR3 DNA follows: TGTGCCAGCAGTCTTCGACAGCCCTCCCATCAGCCCCAGCATTTT. Protein sequence: CASSLRQPSHQPQHF. This chain links TRBV27 with TRBJ1-5; the D gene is possibly TRBD1 (5 bases). The germline V and J ends were trimmed by 5 bases and 5 bases, with 16 bases remaining between them. CDR1 is MNHEY and CDR2 is SMNVEV in the germline V gene (reference sequence). The CDR3 runs to 15 residues.

The chain uses TRBV13 and TRBJ1-1, with TRBD1 identical over 8 bases. Trimming removed 0 bases from V and 1 base from J; junction bases left unmatched: 10. This CDR3 has 18 residues. Germline V lookup: CDR1 PRHDT, CDR2 FYEKMQ (reference sequence). The CDR3, as DNA: TGTGCCAGCAGCTTAGGGGCTTGGACAGGGATTACGAACACTGAAGCTTTCTTT. The encoded protein is CASSLGAWTGITNTEAFF.

Here the CDR3 reads CATSRDLGTGGADTQYF. For the CDR3, the DNA is TGTGCCACCAGCAGAGATCTTGGGACAGGGGGAGCAGATACGCAGTATTTT. The chain carries TRBV15 and TRBJ2-3; 11 bases are shared with TRBD1. This CDR3 contains 17 residues. CDR1 is LNHNV and CDR2 is YYDKDF in the germline V gene (reference sequence). The V segment lost 0 bases and the J segment 4 bases; nucleotides outside the gene matches: 6.

The CDR3 coding sequence is TGTGCCAGCAGCGAAGACACCGAGCAGTACTTC. It specifies CASSEDTEQYF. V gene TRBV13 combines with J gene TRBJ2-7; D not certain. The CDR3 extends over 11 amino acids. With 5 bases removed from V and 6 bases from J, the gap between germline ends came to 8 bases. Germline V CDR1 and CDR2: PRHDT, FYEKMQ (reference sequence).

This chain uses TRBV28 with TRBJ2-7; a possible D gene is TRBD2 (5 bases). The CDR3 covers 14 residues. Trimming took 2 bases from V and 0 from J, leaving 8 bases between them. From germline, CDR1 is MDHEN and CDR2 SYDVKM. CDR3 sequence (DNA): TGTGCCAGCAGTTTACGCGGGTACTCCTACGAGCAGTACTTC. Its translation: CASSLRGYSYEQYF.

The V and J genes are TRBV27 and TRBJ2-5, with 11 bases lining up with TRBD2. V lost 7 bases and J lost 2; bases outside the gene matches: 6. Per the germline V gene, CDR1 is MNHEY and CDR2 is SMNVEV (reference sequence). The length of the CDR3 is 15 residues. In DNA, the CDR3 is TGTGCCAGCACCGCCGGGACTAGCGGTCAAGAGACCCAGTACTTC. Translation gives CASTAGTSGQETQYF.

V and J are TRBV7-9 and TRBJ2-7; D gene uncertain. Germline CDR1 SEHNR, CDR2 FQNEAQ (reference sequence). The CDR3 runs 14 residues. V was trimmed by 1 base and J by 2 bases, leaving 9 bases between them. DNA for the CDR3: TGTGCCAGCAGCTTAGAGGCGTACCCCTACGAGCAGTACTTC. Protein product: CASSLEAYPYEQYF. The whole variable domain, remainder taken from reference TRBV7-9 and TRBJ2-7, is DTGVSQNPRHKITKRGQNVTFRCDPISEHNRLYWYRQTLGQGPEFLTYFQNEAQLEKSRLLSDRFSAERPKGSFSTLEIQRTEQGDSAMYLCASSLEAYPYEQYFGPGTRLTVT.

The chain links TRBV7-2 to TRBJ2-7; 12 bases agree with TRBD1. The CDR3 spans 16 residues. J lost 3 bases, V lost 5 bases, and 8 bases had no gene match. Germline CDR1 reads SGHTA; CDR2 reads FQGNSA. CDR3 DNA sequence: TGTGCCAGCAGCCAGCCGGGACAGGGGGCCCACTACGAGCAGTACTTC. Translating gives CASSQPGQGAHYEQYF.

V is TRBV7-2 and J is TRBJ2-5, with 11 bases fitting TRBD2. The length of the CDR3 is 15 residues. Per germline, CDR1 SGHTA and CDR2 FQGNSA. V shed 6 bases, J shed 1 base, and the junction held 4 bases outside the gene matches. The DNA for the CDR3 is TGTGCCAGCAGGGGGGGACTAGCGGTCCAAGAGACCCAGTACTTC. Amino acid sequence: CASRGGLAVQETQYF.

On this clonotype itself: At one of its ends the junction is not consistent with the germline gene, which may arise from a read error. The genes are TRBV7-7 and TRBJ2-1, with 10 bases aligning to TRBD2. There are 14 residues in the CDR3. Germline CDR1 reads SSHAT; CDR2 reads FNYEAQ (reference sequence). The CDR3 sequence: CASSKLAGYNEQFF. Written as DNA, the CDR3 is TGTGCTAGCAGTAAACTAGCGGGATACAATGAGCAGTTCTTC.

The chain has TRBV5-4 and TRBJ2-3, with D maybe TRBD2 (5 bases). CDR3 size: 14 residues. Trimming shortened V by 0 bases and J by 1 base, and 6 bases separated the two germline ends. Germline V gene sequence: CDR1 SGHNT, CDR2 YYREEE (reference sequence). The CDR3 region has the DNA TGTGCCAGCAGCTTGGGGCGGGGCACAGATACGCAGTATTTT. It encodes CASSLGRGTDTQYF.

This clonotype was recorded a few times. The chain links TRBV24-1 to TRBJ1-1, with D hard to call. Germline-derived CDR1 and CDR2 are KGHDR and SFDVKD. V was clipped by 6 bases and J by 4 bases, with 8 bases between them. The CDR3 is 12 amino acids. This chain's CDR3 is CATSTRGTEAFF. The DNA of the CDR3 is TGTGCCACCAGTACTCGAGGCACTGAAGCTTTCTTT.

The DNA of the CDR3 is TGCGCCAGCAGCCAAACTAGCGACTACGAGCAGTACTTC. The encoded protein is CASSQTSDYEQYF. The genes are TRBV4-3 and TRBJ2-7, with 7 bases matching TRBD2. Germline-derived CDR1 and CDR2 are LGHNA and YSLEER. The CDR3 is 13 amino acids. Germline trimming cut 2 bases from V and 3 bases from J; bases unmatched to any gene: 1.